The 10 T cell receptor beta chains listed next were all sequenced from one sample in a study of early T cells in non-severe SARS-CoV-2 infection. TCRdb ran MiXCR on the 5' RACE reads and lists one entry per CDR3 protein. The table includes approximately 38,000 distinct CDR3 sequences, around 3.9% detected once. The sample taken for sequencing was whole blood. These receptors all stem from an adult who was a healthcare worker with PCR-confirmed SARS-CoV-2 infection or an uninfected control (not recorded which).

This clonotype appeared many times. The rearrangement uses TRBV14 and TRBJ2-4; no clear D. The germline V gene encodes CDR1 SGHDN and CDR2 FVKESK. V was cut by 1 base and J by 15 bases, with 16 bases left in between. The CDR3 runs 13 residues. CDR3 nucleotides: TGTGCCAGCAGCCAAGCCGCCGGACCCGAGAGGTACTTC. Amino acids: CASSQAAGPERYF.

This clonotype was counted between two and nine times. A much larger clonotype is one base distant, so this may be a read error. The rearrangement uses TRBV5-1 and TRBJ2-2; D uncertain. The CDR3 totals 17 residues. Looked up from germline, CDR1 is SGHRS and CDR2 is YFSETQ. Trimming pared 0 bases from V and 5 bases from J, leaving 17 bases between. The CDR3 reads CASSLGADALRTGELFF. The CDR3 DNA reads TGCGCCAGCAGCTTGGGGGCGGACGCTCTGCGGACCGGGGAGCTGTTTTTT.

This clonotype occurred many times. The CDR3: CSAQGPGGGNTIYF. Here the CDR3 DNA reads TGCAGTGCCCAGGGCCCAGGGGGTGGAAACACCATATATTTT. The V and J genes are TRBV20-1 and TRBJ1-3, with 7 nucleotides matching TRBD1. The ends lost 6 bases at V and 3 bases at J; junction bases unmatched: 8. Germline loops: CDR1 DFQATT, CDR2 SNEGSKA (reference sequence). CDR3 length: 14 amino acids.

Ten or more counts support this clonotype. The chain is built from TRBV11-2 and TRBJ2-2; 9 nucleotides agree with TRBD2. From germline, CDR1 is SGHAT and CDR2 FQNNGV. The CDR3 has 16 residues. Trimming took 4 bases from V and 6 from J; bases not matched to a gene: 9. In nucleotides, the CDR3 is TGTGCCAGCAGCTCTCTGCGGGGGGGCCTCGCCGGGGAGCTGTTTTTT. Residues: CASSSLRGGLAGELFF.

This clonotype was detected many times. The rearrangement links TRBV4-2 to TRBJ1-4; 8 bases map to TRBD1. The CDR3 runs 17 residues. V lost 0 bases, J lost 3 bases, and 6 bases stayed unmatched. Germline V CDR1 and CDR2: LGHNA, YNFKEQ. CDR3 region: CASSQEGVGQANEKLFF. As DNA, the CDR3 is TGTGCCAGCAGCCAAGAGGGAGTGGGACAGGCTAATGAAAAACTGTTTTTT.

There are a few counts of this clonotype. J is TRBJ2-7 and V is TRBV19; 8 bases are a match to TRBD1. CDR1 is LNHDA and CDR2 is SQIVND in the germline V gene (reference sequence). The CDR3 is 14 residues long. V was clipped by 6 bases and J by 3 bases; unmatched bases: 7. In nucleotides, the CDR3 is TGTGCCAGTAGCACCGGGACAGGTTACTACGAGCAGTACTTC. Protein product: CASSTGTGYYEQYF.

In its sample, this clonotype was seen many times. The CDR3 DNA sequence: TGCAGCGTTCAATCCGGGACAGTGAACACTGAAGCTTTCTTT. It encodes CSVQSGTVNTEAFF. The chain employs TRBV29-1 and TRBJ1-1; 7 bases line up with TRBD1. Germline V gives CDR1 SQVTM, CDR2 ANQGSEA. V shed 5 bases and J 0 bases; nucleotides not matched to a gene: 6. The CDR3 totals 14 residues.

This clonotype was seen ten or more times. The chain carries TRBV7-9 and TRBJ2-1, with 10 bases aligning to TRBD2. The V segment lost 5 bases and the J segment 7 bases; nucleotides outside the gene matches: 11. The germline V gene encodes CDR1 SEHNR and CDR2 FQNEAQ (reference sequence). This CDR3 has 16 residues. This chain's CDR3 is CASSPRGLAGVNEQFF. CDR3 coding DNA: TGTGCCAGCAGCCCTAGGGGGCTAGCGGGAGTAAATGAGCAGTTCTTC. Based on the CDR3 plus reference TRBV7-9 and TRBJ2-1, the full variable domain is DTGVSQNPRHKITKRGQNVTFRCDPISEHNRLYWYRQTLGQGPEFLTYFQNEAQLEKSRLLSDRFSAERPKGSFSTLEIQRTEQGDSAMYLCASSPRGLAGVNEQFFGPGTRLTVL.

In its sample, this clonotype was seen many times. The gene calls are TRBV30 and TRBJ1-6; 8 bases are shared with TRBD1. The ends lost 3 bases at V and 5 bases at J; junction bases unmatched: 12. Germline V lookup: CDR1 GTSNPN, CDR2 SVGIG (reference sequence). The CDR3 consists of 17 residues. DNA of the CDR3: TGTGCCTGGAGCAACTACGGGACAGGAAGAAATAATTCACCCCTCCACTTT. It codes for CAWSNYGTGRNNSPLHF.

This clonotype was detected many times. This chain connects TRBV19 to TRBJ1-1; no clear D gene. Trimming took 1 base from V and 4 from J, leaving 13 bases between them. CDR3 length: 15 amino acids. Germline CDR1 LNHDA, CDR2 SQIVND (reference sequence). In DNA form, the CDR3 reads TGTGCCAGTAGTATAGTATTTGGGGTTCCCACTGAAGCTTTCTTT. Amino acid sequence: CASSIVFGVPTEAFF.